Listed below are T cell receptor beta chains from one sample, sequenced in a study of radiotherapy plus CTLA-4 blockade in lung cancer. Only in-frame clones appear in the TCRdb table, and some are missing; sequencing was by immunoSEQ multiplex PCR. The sample lists roughly 63,000 clones, 65% to 80% occurring once. This specimen consisted of peripheral blood, obtained from a patient treated with radiotherapy plus ipilimumab. The receptors come from a human donor with non-small cell lung cancer whose response to radiotherapy plus ipilimumab could not be evaluated. The CDR3 runs from the conserved cysteine through the conserved F or W. The D gene is left open where the match is weak. Rows give clone size only sometimes, using once, few, many, or a class for an expanded clone.

D gene	J gene	V gene	clone size	CDR3 protein	CDR3 DNA
TRBD1	TRBJ1-2	TRBV6-5	-	CASSLGGQGAYGYTF	TGTGCCAGCAGTTTAGGGGGACAGGGAGCCTATGGCTACACCTTC
TRBD1	TRBJ2-2	TRBV5-6	-	CASSLLQGASAGELFF	TGTGCCAGCAGCTTGTTGCAGGGGGCGAGCGCCGGGGAGCTGTTTTTT
TRBD1	TRBJ1-2	TRBV7-6	once	CASSPDTGVVAGYTF	TGTGCCAGCAGCCCGGACACAGGGGTTGTCGCTGGCTACACCTTC
TRBD2	TRBJ2-1	TRBV15	-	CATSRPLAGGNEQFF	TGTGCCACCAGCAGACCTCTAGCGGGGGGGAATGAGCAGTTCTTC
-	TRBJ1-1	TRBV5-1	-	CASSSGVNTEAFF	TGCGCCAGCAGCTCAGGGGTAAACACTGAAGCTTTCTTT
TRBD2	TRBJ2-1	TRBV5-1	-	CASSMGLAGIRYNEQFF	TGCGCCAGCAGCATGGGACTAGCGGGGATCCGGTACAATGAGCAGTTCTTC
TRBD1	TRBJ1-3	TRBV4-2	-	CASSQDHGQGYSGNTIYF	TGTGCCAGCAGCCAAGATCATGGACAGGGCTACTCTGGAAACACCATATATTTT
TRBD1	TRBJ2-5	TRBV7-8	-	CASSHRGQVQETQYF	TGTGCCAGCAGCCATAGGGGACAGGTCCAAGAGACCCAGTACTTC
-	TRBJ1-1	TRBV6-5	few	CASRSRGLNTEAFF	TGTGCCAGCCGCTCCCGCGGATTGAACACTGAAGCTTTCTTT
-	TRBJ1-2	TRBV25-1	-	CASSEVANYGYTF	TGTGCCAGCAGTGAGGTGGCCAACTATGGCTACACCTTC
TRBD1	TRBJ1-2	TRBV19	few	CASTGQGALGNYGYTF	TGTGCCAGCACAGGACAGGGGGCGCTGGGTAACTATGGCTACACCTTC
-	TRBJ1-5	TRBV6-4	-	CASKGGLRNNQPQHF	TGTGCCAGCAAGGGGGGGCTTAGAAACAATCAGCCCCAGCATTTT
-	TRBJ2-1	TRBV5-1	-	CASSLAGLSNEQFF	TGCGCCAGCAGCTTGGCAGGACTAAGCAATGAGCAGTTCTTC
-	TRBJ1-3	TRBV6-1	-	CASGPLFASGNTIYF	TGTGCCAGCGGGCCCCTTTTTGCCTCTGGAAACACCATATATTTT
-	TRBJ2-7	TRBV11-2	-	CASSLGRRGVSEQYF	TGTGCCAGCAGCTTAGGGCGGAGGGGAGTTTCCGAGCAGTACTTC
-	TRBJ2-1	TRBV7-2	-	CASSLIAANNEQFF	TGTGCCAGCAGCTTAATAGCGGCTAACAATGAGCAGTTCTTC
-	TRBJ1-1	TRBV13	-	CASSLEGRAVNTEAFF	TGTGCCAGCAGCTTAGAGGGCAGGGCGGTGAACACTGAAGCTTTCTTT
TRBD2	TRBJ2-5	TRBV6-1	-	CASSEAPGGPQETQYF	TGTGCCAGCAGTGAAGCTCCGGGAGGGCCCCAAGAGACCCAGTACTTC
TRBD2	TRBJ2-1	TRBV4-2	-	CASSQSLADSSYNEQFF	TGTGCCAGCAGCCAATCACTAGCGGATAGCTCCTACAATGAGCAGTTCTTC
-	TRBJ2-5	TRBV6-5	few	CASSVRGGETQYF	TGTGCCAGCAGTGTTCGCGGGGGCGAGACCCAGTACTTC
-	TRBJ1-4	TRBV4-2	few	CASSQDSGGTNEKLFF	TGTGCCAGCAGCCAAGATTCCGGGGGAACTAATGAAAAACTGTTTTTT